This section outlines one T cell receptor beta chain sequence together with its context. The sample comes from a study of blood T cell repertoires in COVID-19. At the level of the study: Acute and convalescent COVID-19 samples came from the United States, Italy and Spain. T cells, B-cell-depleted T cells, or PBMCs supplied cDNA or gDNA.

Original methodology: It was from reference gene primer amplification that nucleated cell counts were estimated. Profiled with immunoSEQ multiplex PCR; TCRdb holds only in-frame clones, not every one. V, J and clone size are taken as reported in that table, and D and trimming were inferred from the DNA itself. This table holds tens of thousands of clones, more than 80% found once. The clonotype comes from a man aged 30 to 39 with active or convalescent COVID-19. The sample consisted of peripheral blood.

The CDR3: CASSLGGGEAKNIQYF. The CDR3, as DNA: TGCGCCAGCAGCCTGGGGGGGGGCGAGGCGAAAAACATTCAGTACTTC. J is TRBJ2-4 and V is TRBV5-1, with D maybe TRBD2 (7 bases). Trimming cost V 4 bases and J 4 bases, with 18 bases left between them. Germline-derived CDR1 and CDR2 are SGHRS and YFSETQ. The CDR3 loop spans 16 amino acids.